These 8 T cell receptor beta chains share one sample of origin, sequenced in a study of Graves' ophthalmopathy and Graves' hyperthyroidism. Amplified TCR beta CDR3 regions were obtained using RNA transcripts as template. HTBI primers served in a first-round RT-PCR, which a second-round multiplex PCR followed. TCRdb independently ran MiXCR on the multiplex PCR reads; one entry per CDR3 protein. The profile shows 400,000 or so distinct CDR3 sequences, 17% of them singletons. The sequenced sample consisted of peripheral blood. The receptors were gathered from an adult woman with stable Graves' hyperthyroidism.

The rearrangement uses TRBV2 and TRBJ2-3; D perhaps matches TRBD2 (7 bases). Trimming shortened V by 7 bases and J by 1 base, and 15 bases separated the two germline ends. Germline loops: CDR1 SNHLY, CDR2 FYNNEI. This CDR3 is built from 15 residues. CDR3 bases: TGTGCCAGCATCAGTGGGGGGGCCGGCACAGATACGCAGTATTTT. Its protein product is CASISGGAGTDTQYF.

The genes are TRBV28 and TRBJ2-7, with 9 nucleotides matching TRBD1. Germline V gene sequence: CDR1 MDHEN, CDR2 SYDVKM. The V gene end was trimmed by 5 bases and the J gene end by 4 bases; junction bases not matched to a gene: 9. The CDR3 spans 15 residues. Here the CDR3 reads CASSVGDRVGYEQYF. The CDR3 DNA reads TGTGCCAGCAGTGTAGGGGACAGGGTGGGATACGAGCAGTACTTC.

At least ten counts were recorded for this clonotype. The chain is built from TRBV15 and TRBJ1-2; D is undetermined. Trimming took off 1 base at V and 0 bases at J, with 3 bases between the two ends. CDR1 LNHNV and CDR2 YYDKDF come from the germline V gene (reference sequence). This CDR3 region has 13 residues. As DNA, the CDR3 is TGTGCCACCAGCAGAGTACCTAACTATGGCTACACCTTC. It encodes CATSRVPNYGYTF.

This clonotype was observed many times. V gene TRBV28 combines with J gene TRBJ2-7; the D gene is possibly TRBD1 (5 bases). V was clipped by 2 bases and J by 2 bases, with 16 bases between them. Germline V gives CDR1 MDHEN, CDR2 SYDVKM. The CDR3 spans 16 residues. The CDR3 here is CASSLTLQGNTYEQYF. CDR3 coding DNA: TGTGCCAGCAGTTTAACCCTCCAGGGAAACACCTACGAGCAGTACTTC.

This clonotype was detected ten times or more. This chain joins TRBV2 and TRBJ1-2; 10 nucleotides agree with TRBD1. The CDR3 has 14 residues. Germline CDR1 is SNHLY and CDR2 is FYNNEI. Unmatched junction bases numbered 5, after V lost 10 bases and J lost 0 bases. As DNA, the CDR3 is TGTGCCAAAATGACAGGGGGCCCTAACTATGGCTACACCTTC. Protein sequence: CAKMTGGPNYGYTF. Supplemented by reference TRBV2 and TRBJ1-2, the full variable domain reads EPEVTQTPSHQVTQMGQEVILRCVPISNHLYFYWYRQILGQKVEFLVSFYNNEISEKSEIFDDQFSVERPDGSNFTLKIRSTKLEDSAMYFCAKMTGGPNYGYTFGSGTRLTVV.

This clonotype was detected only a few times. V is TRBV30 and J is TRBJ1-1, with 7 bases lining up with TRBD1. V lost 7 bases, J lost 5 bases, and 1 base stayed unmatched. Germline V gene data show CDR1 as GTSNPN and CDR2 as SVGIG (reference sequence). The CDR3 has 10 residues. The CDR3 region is CASTGTEAFF. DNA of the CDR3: TGTGCCTCGACAGGGACTGAAGCTTTCTTT. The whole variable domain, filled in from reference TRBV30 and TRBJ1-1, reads SQTIHQWPATLVQPVGSPLSLECTVEGTSNPNLYWYRQAAGRGLQLLFYSVGIGQISSEVPQNLSASRPQDRQFILSSKKLLLSDSGFYLCASTGTEAFFGQGTRLTVV.

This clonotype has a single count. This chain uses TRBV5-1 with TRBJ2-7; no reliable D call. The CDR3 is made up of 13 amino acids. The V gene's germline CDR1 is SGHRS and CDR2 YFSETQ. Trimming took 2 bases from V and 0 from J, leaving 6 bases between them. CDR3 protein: CASSFALSYEQYF. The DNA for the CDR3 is TGCGCCAGCAGCTTTGCGCTCTCCTACGAGCAGTACTTC.

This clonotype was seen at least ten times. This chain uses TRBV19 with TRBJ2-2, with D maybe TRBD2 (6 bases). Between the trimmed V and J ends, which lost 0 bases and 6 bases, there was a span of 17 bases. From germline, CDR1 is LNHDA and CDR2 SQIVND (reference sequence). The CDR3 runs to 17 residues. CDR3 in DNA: TGTGCCAGTAGTATAGATCGGAACGGGAGAGGCGCCGGGGAGCTGTTTTTT. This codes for CASSIDRNGRGAGELFF.